The 29 T cell receptor beta chains listed next were all sequenced from one sample in a study of T cell responses to AZD1222 COVID-19 vaccine. Repertoires were generated with immunoSEQ multiplex PCR, while TCRdb's copy carries only in-frame clones and drops some. The data hold under 150,000 clones, with around 90% observed a single time. Sequencing was performed on peripheral blood, taken on day 0 of MenACWY control vaccination. These TCRs come from an adult in good health.

The chain has TRBV15 and TRBJ2-3; no firm D call. The V end lost 5 bases, the J end lost 0 bases, and 9 bases lay between the germline ends. CDR1 is LNHNV, CDR2 YYDKDF, per germline (reference sequence). The CDR3 covers 14 residues. CDR3 residues: CATSRPGSTDTQYF. CDR3 in DNA: TGTGCCACCAGCCGTCCCGGGAGCACAGATACGCAGTATTTT.

This rearrangement joins TRBV27 to TRBJ1-5; unclear D gene. Germline V gene data show CDR1 as MNHEY and CDR2 as SMNVEV (reference sequence). V shed 5 bases and J shed 1 base, with 9 bases lying between them. The CDR3 runs 14 residues. CDR3 DNA: TGTGCCAGCAGTCAGAGAGACAGCAATCAGCCCCAGCATTTT. This sequence encodes CASSQRDSNQPQHF.

The chain recombines TRBV10-1 with TRBJ2-7; 7 nucleotides align to TRBD1. Losses at the gene ends were 7 bases for V and 2 bases for J; bases not matched to a gene: 5. The V gene's germline CDR1 is WNHNN and CDR2 SYGVQD (reference sequence). The CDR3 totals 13 residues. This CDR3 is CASIGDSTYEQYF. CDR3 DNA sequence: TGCGCCAGCATTGGGGACAGCACCTACGAGCAGTACTTC.

V gene TRBV18 combines with J gene TRBJ1-1; D is undetermined. This CDR3 contains 14 residues. Germline V lookup: CDR1 KGHSH, CDR2 LQKENI. The ends were cut back, 7 bases at V and 4 bases at J, with 16 bases in the middle. The CDR3 DNA sequence: TGTGCCAGCTTCCCGGCCGGAGGGCCCACTGAAGCTTTCTTT. Translation gives CASFPAGGPTEAFF.

Notes on this clone: In the same sample, other DNA sequences code for this CDR3. The V and J genes are TRBV15 and TRBJ1-5, with D hard to call. CDR3 length: 15 residues. The ends were cut back, 0 bases at V and 2 bases at J, with 8 bases in the middle. The germline V gene has CDR1 LNHNV and CDR2 YYDKDF (reference sequence). The CDR3 bases are TGTGCCACCAGCAGAGATCCGGGTGGCAATCAGCCCCAGCATTTT. It yields the protein CATSRDPGGNQPQHF.

CDR3: CASSPTAAGLGGELFF. As DNA, the CDR3 is TGTGCCAGCAGCCCGACCGCCGCGGGGCTGGGCGGGGAGCTGTTTTTT. The chain uses TRBV27 and TRBJ2-2, with a weak D call TRBD2 (6 bases). CDR1 and CDR2 (germline): MNHEY, SMNVEV (reference sequence). CDR3 size: 16 residues. V was shortened by 6 bases and J by 7 bases, with 21 bases between the two germline ends.

This rearrangement joins TRBV10-3 to TRBJ1-2; 7 bases line up with TRBD1. This CDR3 contains 13 residues. Germline trimming cut 7 bases from V and 2 bases from J; bases unmatched to any gene: 4. The germline V gene has CDR1 ENHRY and CDR2 SYGVKD. The CDR3 loop is CAINQGQNYGYTF. CDR3 nucleotide sequence: TGTGCCATCAACCAGGGACAGAACTATGGCTACACCTTC.

The chain carries TRBV6-5 and TRBJ2-1; D may be TRBD1 (6 bases). Looked up from germline, CDR1 is MNHEY and CDR2 is SVGAGI. The germline V and J ends were trimmed by 5 bases and 6 bases, with 17 bases remaining between them. CDR3 size: 15 residues. The CDR3 region has the DNA TGTGCCAGCAGTCGGCGGACAGCGCACTTCAATGAGCAGTTCTTC. Translating it yields CASSRRTAHFNEQFF.

V usage is TRBV4-1 and J usage is TRBJ1-5; D not resolved. Between the trimmed V and J ends, which lost 0 bases and 1 base, there was a span of 7 bases. Per the germline V gene, CDR1 is MGHRA and CDR2 is YSYEKL. This CDR3 has 15 amino acids. The CDR3 DNA is TGCGCCAGCAGCCAAGAGGCAGAAAGCAATCAGCCCCAGCATTTT. Translating gives CASSQEAESNQPQHF.

The genes are TRBV9 and TRBJ1-1; D not resolved. CDR1 and CDR2 from the germline V gene are SGDLS and YYNGEE. CDR3 length: 14 residues. V was trimmed by 2 bases and J by 7 bases, leaving 15 bases between them. The CDR3 protein is CASSVDVITNEAFF. CDR3 nucleotides: TGTGCCAGCAGCGTCGACGTTATAACAAATGAAGCTTTCTTT.

The chain recombines TRBV6-5 with TRBJ2-2; D ambiguous. V gave up 2 bases and J gave up 1 base, with 8 bases separating them. CDR1 and CDR2 (germline): MNHEY, SVGAGI. The CDR3 runs to 15 residues. CDR3 bases: TGTGCCAGCAGTTACAACGCGGAGAACACCGGGGAGCTGTTTTTT. It translates to CASSYNAENTGELFF.

The chain joins TRBV5-1 to TRBJ2-1; 9 nucleotides align to TRBD1. The CDR3 sequence is 15 residues long. Trimming removed 3 bases from V and 6 bases from J; junction bases left unmatched: 7. Germline V gene lookup returns CDR1 SGHRS and CDR2 YFSETQ. CDR3 sequence (DNA): TGCGCCAGCAGCTCATCCGGGACAGGGAGCAATGAGCAGTTCTTC. Translation: CASSSSGTGSNEQFF. Together with reference TRBV5-1 and TRBJ2-1, the CDR3 gives the full variable domain: KAGVTQTPRYLIKTRGQQVTLSCSPISGHRSVSWYQQTPGQGLQFLFEYFSETQRNKGNFPGRFSGRQFSNSRSEMNVSTLELGDSALYLCASSSSGTGSNEQFFGPGTRLTVL.

This chain connects TRBV18 to TRBJ2-6; D is unresolved. CDR3 size: 19 residues. The V gene lost 1 base and the J gene lost 4 bases, with 20 bases spanning the gap. In germline, CDR1 is KGHSH, CDR2 LQKENI. CDR3 DNA: TGTGCCAGCTCACCACTAGTTAATTTCGGGTCTCTCGGGGCCAACGTCCTGACTTTC. Translated: CASSPLVNFGSLGANVLTF.

The chain links TRBV5-1 to TRBJ2-7; perhaps TRBD2 as D (6 bases). Per germline, CDR1 SGHRS and CDR2 YFSETQ. This CDR3 comprises 15 residues. V lost 0 bases and J 2 bases, leaving 12 bases between the germline ends. The CDR3 region is CASSLEVSGAYEQYF. The DNA of the CDR3 is TGCGCCAGCAGCTTGGAGGTATCGGGAGCCTACGAGCAGTACTTC.

The CDR3 bases are TGTGCCTGGAGTGGTCCCAGCAGGAATCAGCCCCAGCATTTT. This translates into CAWSGPSRNQPQHF. V usage is TRBV30 and J usage is TRBJ1-5; D uncertain. The CDR3 sequence is 14 residues long. Trimming pared 1 base from V and 4 bases from J, leaving 11 bases between. Germline CDR1 GTSNPN, CDR2 SVGIG (reference sequence).

The rearrangement joins TRBV5-4 to TRBJ1-2, with unresolved D. V gave up 4 bases and J gave up 1 base, with 8 bases separating them. The CDR3 length is 13 residues. The germline gives CDR1 SGHNT, CDR2 YYREEE (reference sequence). The CDR3 DNA follows: TGTGCCAGCAGCCCCTGGGGTAACTATGGCTACACCTTC. This gives the protein CASSPWGNYGYTF.

The chain is built from TRBV28 and TRBJ1-4, with D perhaps TRBD1 (5 bases). This CDR3 is 14 amino acids long. Trimming removed 7 bases at V and 3 bases at J, with 12 bases between. CDR1 is MDHEN, CDR2 SYDVKM, per germline. The CDR3 region has the DNA TGTGCCAGCACCCCGGGACGACCTAATGAAAAACTGTTTTTT. Its protein product is CASTPGRPNEKLFF.

In this sample, this clone turned up once. The chain combines TRBV5-4 with TRBJ2-2; no clear D. Trimming took 0 bases from V and 0 from J, leaving 3 bases between them. The germline CDR1 and CDR2 sequences are SGHNT and YYREEE (reference sequence). This CDR3 region has 14 residues. The CDR3: CASSLGSNTGELFF. In nucleotides, the CDR3 is TGTGCCAGCAGCTTGGGGTCGAACACCGGGGAGCTGTTTTTT.

The chain couples TRBV3-1 (or the pseudogene TRBV3-2) to TRBJ1-1; D is ambiguous. Germline lookup yields CDR1 LGHDT and CDR2 YNNKEL (reference sequence). The length of the CDR3 is 14 residues. V gave up 4 bases and J gave up 0 bases, with 9 bases separating them. CDR3 sequence: CASSPHSMNTEAFF. The CDR3 coding sequence is TGTGCCAGCAGCCCTCATTCCATGAACACTGAAGCTTTCTTT.

The chain recombines TRBV10-3 with TRBJ1-2; TRBD1 matches 9 bases. The ends lost 0 bases at V and 7 bases at J; junction bases unmatched: 6. The CDR3 is 15 amino acids. The germline V gene encodes CDR1 ENHRY and CDR2 SYGVKD. CDR3 sequence: CAISESGDRGVGYTF. In nucleotides, the CDR3 is TGTGCCATCAGTGAGTCGGGAGACAGGGGGGTTGGCTACACCTTC.

The chain links TRBV5-8 to TRBJ2-7; 14 positions match TRBD2. CDR1 and CDR2 from the germline V gene are SGHTS and YDEGEE. With 3 bases clipped from V and 5 bases from J, the junction kept 7 bases outside the gene matches. CDR3 length equals 16 residues. The CDR3 coding sequence is TGTGCCAGCAGCTCCGGGACTAGCGGGAGCCGGGACGAGCAGTACTTC. Encoded protein: CASSSGTSGSRDEQYF.

The gene calls are TRBV6-5 and TRBJ1-1; D is unclear. V was trimmed by 11 bases and J by 5 bases, leaving 18 bases between them. This CDR3 contains 13 residues. CDR1 and CDR2 (germline): MNHEY, SVGAGI. CDR3 in DNA: TGTGCCCTTGGCTCGGGGTTTGAGACTGAAGCTTTCTTT. Encoded protein: CALGSGFETEAFF.

The gene calls are TRBV4-2 and TRBJ2-1; 7 bases fit TRBD2. Germline values: CDR1 LGHNA, CDR2 YNFKEQ. This CDR3 is 15 amino acids long. V shed 0 bases, J shed 8 bases, and the junction held 7 bases outside the gene matches. DNA of the CDR3: TGTGCCAGCAGCCAAGAGGGGACTAAGTGGTATGAGCAGTTCTTC. Translation gives CASSQEGTKWYEQFF.

This chain connects TRBV6-5 to TRBJ1-1; 8 bases line up with TRBD1. The CDR3 covers 14 residues. Germline trimming cut 9 bases from V and 8 bases from J; bases unmatched to any gene: 14. Germline V gene sequence: CDR1 MNHEY, CDR2 SVGAGI. Here the CDR3 DNA reads TGTGCCAGTGAACAGGGGGGTTCAAGGATCGAAGCTTTCTTT. Residues: CASEQGGSRIEAFF.

This chain links TRBV6-5 with TRBJ1-1; 7 bases map to TRBD1. The V gene's germline CDR1 is MNHEY and CDR2 SVGAGI. V dropped 6 bases and J dropped 1; count of bases not matched to a gene: 5. The CDR3 is 14 residues long. CDR3 protein: CASRTGTANTEAFF. The CDR3 bases are TGTGCCAGCAGGACCGGGACAGCGAACACTGAAGCTTTCTTT.

The J gene is TRBJ2-5, the V gene TRBV6-5; 7 bases are shared with TRBD1. The trim removed 6 bases at V and 3 bases at J, leaving 10 bases unmatched. Germline V gene lookup returns CDR1 MNHEY and CDR2 SVGAGI. This CDR3 is built from 15 residues. The CDR3 region is CASRTTGALKETQYF. In nucleotides, the CDR3 is TGTGCCAGCAGGACTACAGGGGCCTTGAAAGAGACCCAGTACTTC.

This clone was detected ten times or more. This sequence joins TRBV6-4 and TRBJ1-6; 10 bases are shared with TRBD1. CDR1 is MRHNA and CDR2 is SNTAGT in the germline V gene. The trim removed 0 bases at V and 7 bases at J, leaving 0 bases unmatched. CDR3 size: 15 residues. The CDR3 here is CASSDSTGGNSPLHF. In DNA, the CDR3 is TGTGCCAGCAGTGACTCGACAGGGGGCAATTCACCCCTCCACTTT.

This clone is labeled medium-sized. The V call is TRBV2, the J call TRBJ1-1, with 9 bases matching TRBD1. Trimming cost V 5 bases and J 0 bases; bases outside gene matches: 4. The CDR3 runs 15 residues. Germline V lookup: CDR1 SNHLY, CDR2 FYNNEI. CDR3 coding DNA: TGTGCCAGCAGTCCACAGGGGGCGATGAACACTGAAGCTTTCTTT. It is translated as CASSPQGAMNTEAFF.

V is TRBV15 and J is TRBJ1-1; D not certain. There are 13 residues in the CDR3. V lost 9 bases and J 0 bases, leaving 11 bases between the germline ends. Germline V gives CDR1 LNHNV, CDR2 YYDKDF (reference sequence). The CDR3 coding sequence is TGTGCCACGAAACGGACTGTGAACACTGAAGCTTTCTTT. Translation: CATKRTVNTEAFF.